The TCR beta chain under discussion was sequenced for a study of shared clonotypes between healthy human individuals. Roughly 27,000 T cell genomes, or roughly 200 ng DNA, went into the sorted-subset replicate PCRs. The assay was immunoSEQ multiplex PCR, and TCRdb's table has in-frame clones only and misses some. The sample has 2 million to 2.5 million clones; 85% to 95% are singletons. Trimming stripped 5 bases from V and 2 bases from J, with 8 bases between. CDR1 SGHAT and CDR2 FQNNGV come from the germline V gene. This CDR3 has 13 residues. Study findings and constraints: Estimated clonotype richness was generally higher in naive than memory subsets.

In the case of this clone: The antigen remains undetermined.

This clonotype was sampled from a man younger than 35 in good health. Some clones in this sample may be carry-over from other donors' samples. Specimen: naive CD4+ T cells from PBMCs. This sample's subset: CD45RA+ positively selected. The chain has TRBV11-2 and TRBJ2-3; no reliable D call. The CDR3 bases are TGTGCCAGCAGCCTCAGGCACACAGATACGCAGTATTTT. It is translated as CASSLRHTDTQYF. Based on the CDR3 plus reference TRBV11-2 and TRBJ2-3, the full variable domain is EAGVAQSPRYKIIEKRQSVAFWCNPISGHATLYWYQQILGQGPKLLIQFQNNGVVDDSQLPKDRFSAERLKGVDSTLKIQPAKLEDSAVYLCASSLRHTDTQYFGPGTRLTVL.